Reported below is one T cell receptor (beta chain). The sample comes from a study of blood T cell repertoires in COVID-19. About the research overall: Both acute and convalescent COVID-19 samples were obtained from the United States, Italy and Spain. PBMCs, B-cell-depleted T cells, or T cells were the source of the cDNA or gDNA that made up the material.

In the source study's methods: Scientists estimated how many nucleated cells there were by amplifying reference gene primers. Clones were read by immunoSEQ multiplex PCR, and TCRdb kept only the in-frame ones, dropping some. D and trimming come from the DNA, and the V and J calls and clone size come from that table. The sample records some 140,000 clones, 79% being singletons. Per germline, CDR1 SEHNR and CDR2 FQNEAQ (reference sequence). There are 15 residues in the CDR3. Unmatched junction bases numbered 14, after V lost 8 bases and J lost 7 bases. In Seattle, patients joined the study during active infection and were tracked longitudinally.

The sequence came from a woman aged 65 to 85 with COVID-19, enrolled during active disease. The specimen sequenced was peripheral blood. The V call is TRBV7-9, the J call TRBJ2-4; 7 positions agree with TRBD2. The CDR3 sequence: CASQHPGEGRNIQYF. CDR3 DNA sequence: TGTGCCAGCCAGCATCCCGGGGAGGGAAGGAACATTCAGTACTTC.